This passage covers 6 T cell receptor beta chains from one sample sequenced in a study of OX40 agonist ivuxolimab in advanced cancers. The library was produced with the immunoSEQ multiplex PCR assay. TCRdb mirrors the immuneACCESS table, restricted to in-frame sequences. Some clones are absent from its copies; in checked studies, under half trace to an unresolved V gene, and the reason for the others is unknown. The sample includes about 21,000 clones, with 88% observed a single time. The top ten constitute about 11% of the sample. The material was CD4+ or CD8+ T cells sorted from blood, obtained in a trial of the OX40 agonist ivuxolimab. These receptors originate from an adult with an advanced solid tumor such as melanoma, head and neck, liver or kidney cancer.

This clone was seen more than once but under ten times. The chain carries TRBV9 and TRBJ1-2, with 9 bases aligning to TRBD1. V was clipped by 3 bases and J by 8 bases; unmatched bases: 5. CDR3 length: 13 amino acids. Germline CDR1 is SGDLS and CDR2 is YYNGEE. CDR3 DNA: TGTGCCAGCAGCGGAAGACAGGGGGGCGGCTACACCTTC. Its protein product is CASSGRQGGGYTF.

The chain combines TRBV4-2 with TRBJ2-7, with a possible D match to TRBD2 (6 bases). With 1 base removed from V and 6 bases from J, the gap between germline ends came to 7 bases. This CDR3 region has 12 residues. From germline, CDR1 is LGHNA and CDR2 YNFKEQ. For the CDR3, the DNA is TGTGCCAGCAGCCAAGGGACTATCGAGCAGTACTTC. Its protein product is CASSQGTIEQYF.

The chain employs TRBV27 and TRBJ2-2; no clear D gene. This CDR3 contains 15 residues. Between the trimmed V and J ends, which lost 5 bases and 6 bases, there was a span of 16 bases. The germline CDR1 and CDR2 sequences are MNHEY and SMNVEV (reference sequence). CDR3 DNA: TGTGCCAGCAGTCTCGACTTGAGCCGCGCCGGGGAGCTGTTTTTT. It codes for CASSLDLSRAGELFF.

V and J are TRBV6-4 and TRBJ2-1, with 8 bases matching TRBD2. CDR1 is MRHNA, CDR2 SNTAGT, per germline. Unmatched junction bases numbered 4, after V lost 0 bases and J lost 6 bases. CDR3 length: 15 residues. CDR3 region: CASSDSETSGNEQFF. The CDR3 nucleotides read TGTGCCAGCAGTGACTCGGAAACTAGCGGCAATGAGCAGTTCTTC.

The CDR3 sequence is CASSSPDRRHNEKLFF. CDR3 nucleotide sequence: TGTGCCAGCAGCTCCCCGGACAGGAGACATAATGAAAAACTGTTTTTT. The chain combines TRBV5-5 with TRBJ1-4; 7 bases are a match to TRBD1. The J segment lost 4 bases and the V segment lost 3 bases, leaving 9 bases of the junction unmatched. Looked up from germline, CDR1 is SGHKS and CDR2 is YYEKEE (reference sequence). The CDR3 totals 16 residues.

The CDR3 DNA reads TGTGCCAGTGAGACAGGGGGCTATGGAAACACCATATATTTT. It yields the protein CASETGGYGNTIYF. The chain combines TRBV19 with TRBJ1-3, with TRBD1 identical over 10 bases. The V segment lost 8 bases and the J segment 3 bases; nucleotides outside the gene matches: 4. The CDR3 runs to 14 residues. CDR1 LNHDA and CDR2 SQIVND come from the germline V gene (reference sequence).